These 12 T cell receptor beta chains came from one sample sequenced in a study of T cells in Graves' hyperthyroidism and ophthalmopathy (dated by TCRdb to between 2017 and 2020). The protocol used for the library was multiplex PCR. The listed sequencing device is Illumina HiSeq 2000. Amplification of TCR beta CDR3 regions was carried out from RNA transcripts. A first-round RT-PCR of the TCR CDR3 used the HTBI primer set with the Qiagen OneStep RT-PCR kit. The public sequencing data were trimmed at Q25 with fastp and processed into clonotypes with MiXCR by TCRdb, which kept only in-frame beta chains. A single entry per CDR3 protein holds the most common genes and DNA from its merged rows. This sample gives 550,000 to 850,000 distinct CDR3 sequences in total; about 17% of them show up just once. The top ten clonotypes cover approximately 15% of the sample. The sample was blood. Source of these receptors: a woman between 50 and 59 years old with Graves' hyperthyroidism that later progressed to Graves' ophthalmopathy.

The V gene is TRBV7-9, the J gene TRBJ1-4; D unclear. CDR1 SEHNR and CDR2 FQNEAQ come from the germline V gene (reference sequence). The ends were cut back, 2 bases at V and 6 bases at J, with 7 bases in the middle. The CDR3 runs to 13 residues. The CDR3 DNA reads as TGTGCCAGCAGCTTAACTTCTCATGAAAAACTGTTTTTT. Translated: CASSLTSHEKLFF.

This clonotype was counted ten times or more. V is TRBV2 and J is TRBJ1-5; the D is unclear. Germline assignment: CDR1 SNHLY and CDR2 FYNNEI. V was pared by 2 bases and J by 1 base, with 9 bases between. The length of the CDR3 is 15 residues. The CDR3 loop is CASSERLGSNQPQHF. The CDR3 coding sequence is TGTGCCAGCAGTGAAAGGTTGGGCAGCAATCAGCCCCAGCATTTT.

The CDR3: CAWSAGFNEKLFF. The CDR3 DNA reads TGTGCCTGGAGTGCAGGGTTCAATGAAAAACTGTTTTTT. V is TRBV30 and J is TRBJ1-4, with D perhaps TRBD1 (5 bases). Germline values: CDR1 GTSNPN, CDR2 SVGIG (reference sequence). The CDR3 covers 13 residues. V was trimmed by 1 base and J by 5 bases, leaving 8 bases between them.

In this sample, this clonotype turned up many times. The CDR3: CSASPQGITYNEQFF. DNA of the CDR3: TGCAGTGCTAGCCCCCAGGGAATAACCTACAATGAGCAGTTCTTC. The chain employs TRBV20-1 and TRBJ2-1, with a weak D call TRBD1 (5 bases). V shed 3 bases and J shed 2 bases, with 14 bases lying between them. This CDR3 comprises 15 residues. Germline loops: CDR1 DFQATT, CDR2 SNEGSKA (reference sequence).

In its sample, this clonotype was seen many times. This chain joins TRBV7-3 and TRBJ2-3; no clear D. Germline V gene data show CDR1 as SGHTA and CDR2 as FQGTGA. The CDR3 contains 14 residues. With 1 base removed from V and 6 bases from J, the gap between germline ends came to 11 bases. CDR3 sequence reads: CASSLSNSVDTQYF. CDR3 bases: TGTGCCAGCAGCTTAAGTAACAGTGTGGATACGCAGTATTTT.

This clonotype was detected only a few times. The chain carries TRBV15 and TRBJ1-4; 7 bases map to TRBD1. CDR1 and CDR2 from the germline V gene are LNHNV and YYDKDF (reference sequence). With 7 bases clipped from V and 0 bases from J, the junction kept 2 bases outside the gene matches. The CDR3 extends over 14 amino acids. The CDR3 nucleotides read TGTGCCACCACGCAGGGGGCAACTAATGAAAAACTGTTTTTT. Translating it yields CATTQGATNEKLFF.

This clonotype was recorded at least ten times. The chain has TRBV20-1 and TRBJ2-3, with 8 nucleotides matching TRBD2. V was pared by 0 bases and J by 5 bases, with 13 bases of the junction left unmatched. Looked up from germline, CDR1 is DFQATT and CDR2 is SNEGSKA (reference sequence). The CDR3 spans 17 residues. CDR3 protein: CSARDRSGGHIGDTQYF. In DNA form, the CDR3 reads TGCAGTGCTAGAGATAGGAGCGGGGGTCATATTGGAGATACGCAGTATTTT.

With regard to this clonotype: A much larger clone lies a single base off, so this may be a read error. J is TRBJ1-2 and V is TRBV5-4, with D maybe TRBD1 (5 bases). Germline loops: CDR1 SGHNT, CDR2 YYREEE (reference sequence). This CDR3 is 14 amino acids long. CDR3 region: CASSLWQGGDGHTF. CDR3 in DNA: TGTGCCAGCAGCTTGTGGCAAGGAGGGGATGGCCACACCTTC.

The chain links TRBV7-9 to TRBJ1-2, with 10 bases fitting TRBD1. The junction had 2 bases not matched to a gene; V was cut back by 1 base and J by 6 bases. The CDR3 runs to 14 residues. Germline CDR1 and CDR2: SEHNR and FQNEAQ (reference sequence). This CDR3 is CASSLEDRGHGYTF. The CDR3 nucleotides read TGTGCCAGCAGCTTAGAAGACAGGGGGCATGGCTACACCTTC.

The chain joins TRBV9 to TRBJ2-3; TRBD1 matches at 9 bases. The CDR3 spans 15 residues. After removal of 0 bases from V and 7 bases from J, the junction contained 6 bases not matched to a gene. Germline V gene sequence: CDR1 SGDLS, CDR2 YYNGEE. Written as DNA, the CDR3 is TGTGCCAGCAGCGTAGAGGGACAGGGTCAATATACGCAGTATTTT. Amino acids: CASSVEGQGQYTQYF.

This clonotype has just a few counts. This chain links TRBV6-6 with TRBJ1-2; D is unclear. Trimming removed 0 bases at V and 4 bases at J, with 12 bases between. The CDR3 extends over 15 amino acids. Germline CDR1 MNHNY, CDR2 SVGAGI (reference sequence). DNA of the CDR3: TGTGCCAGCAGTTACTCGGAAGGTGGGTCCTATGGCTACACCTTC. It translates to CASSYSEGGSYGYTF.

In this sample, this clonotype turned up a few times. The CDR3 region is CSATPGGGGLGNQPQHF. The CDR3 nucleotides read TGCAGTGCTACACCTGGCGGCGGAGGACTAGGCAATCAGCCCCAGCATTTT. The chain uses TRBV20-1 and TRBJ1-5; D uncertain. The CDR3 is 17 residues long. The germline gives CDR1 DFQATT, CDR2 SNEGSKA (reference sequence). V shed 4 bases and J shed 2 bases, with 21 bases lying between them.